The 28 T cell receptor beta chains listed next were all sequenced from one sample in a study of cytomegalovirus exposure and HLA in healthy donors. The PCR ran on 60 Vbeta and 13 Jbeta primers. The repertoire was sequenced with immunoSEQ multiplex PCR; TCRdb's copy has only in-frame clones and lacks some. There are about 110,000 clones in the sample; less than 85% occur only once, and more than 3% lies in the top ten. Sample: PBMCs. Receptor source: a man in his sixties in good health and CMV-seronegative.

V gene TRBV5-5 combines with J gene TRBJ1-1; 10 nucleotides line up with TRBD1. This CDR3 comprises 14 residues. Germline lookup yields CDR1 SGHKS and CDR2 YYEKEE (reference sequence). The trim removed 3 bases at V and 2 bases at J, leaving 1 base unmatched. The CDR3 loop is CASSSTGGNTEAFF. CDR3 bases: TGTGCCAGCAGCTCGACAGGGGGCAACACTGAAGCTTTCTTT.

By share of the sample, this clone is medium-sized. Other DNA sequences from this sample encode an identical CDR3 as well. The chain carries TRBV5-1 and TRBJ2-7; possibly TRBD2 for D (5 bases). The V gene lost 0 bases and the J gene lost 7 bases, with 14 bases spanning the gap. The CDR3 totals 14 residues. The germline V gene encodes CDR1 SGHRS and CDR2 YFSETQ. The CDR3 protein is CASSLVGGPGEQYV. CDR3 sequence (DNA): TGCGCCAGCAGCTTGGTTGGCGGCCCGGGGGAGCAGTACGTC.

CDR3 sequence: CASISRPSGVYQETQYF. CDR3 nucleotide sequence: TGCGCCAGCATTTCCCGCCCTAGCGGAGTTTACCAAGAGACCCAGTACTTC. The chain uses TRBV5-1 and TRBJ2-5; TRBD2 aligns across 7 bases. Trimming cost V 6 bases and J 0 bases; bases outside gene matches: 14. From germline, CDR1 is SGHRS and CDR2 YFSETQ. CDR3 size: 17 residues.

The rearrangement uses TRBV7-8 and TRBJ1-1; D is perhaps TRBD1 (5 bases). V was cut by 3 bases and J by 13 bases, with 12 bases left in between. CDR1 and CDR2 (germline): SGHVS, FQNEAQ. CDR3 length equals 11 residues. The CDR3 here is CASSFRDLVFF. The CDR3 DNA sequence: TGTGCCAGCAGCTTTCGGGACTTGGTTTTCTTT.

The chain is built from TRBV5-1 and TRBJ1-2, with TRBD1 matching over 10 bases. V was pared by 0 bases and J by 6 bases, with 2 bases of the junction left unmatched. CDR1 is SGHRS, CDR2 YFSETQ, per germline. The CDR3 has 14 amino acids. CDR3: CASSLAGTGDGYTF. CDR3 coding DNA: TGCGCCAGCAGCTTGGCAGGGACAGGGGATGGCTACACCTTC.

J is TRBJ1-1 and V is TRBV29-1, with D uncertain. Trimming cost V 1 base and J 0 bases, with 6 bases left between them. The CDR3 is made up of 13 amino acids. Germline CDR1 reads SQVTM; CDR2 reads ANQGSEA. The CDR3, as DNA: TGCAGCGTTGAAGGATCAGTGAACACTGAAGCTTTCTTT. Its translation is CSVEGSVNTEAFF.

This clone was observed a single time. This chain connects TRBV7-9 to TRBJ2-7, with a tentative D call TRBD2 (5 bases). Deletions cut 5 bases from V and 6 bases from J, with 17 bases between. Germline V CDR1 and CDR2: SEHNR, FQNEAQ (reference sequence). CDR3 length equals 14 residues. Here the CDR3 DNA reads TGTGCCAGCAGCGGACTCATTTTAACCGGCGAGCAGTACTTC. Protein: CASSGLILTGEQYF.

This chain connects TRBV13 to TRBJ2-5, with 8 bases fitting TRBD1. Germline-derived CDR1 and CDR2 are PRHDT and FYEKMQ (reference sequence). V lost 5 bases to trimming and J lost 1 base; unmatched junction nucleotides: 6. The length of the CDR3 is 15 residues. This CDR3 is CASSPSTGGQETQYF. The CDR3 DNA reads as TGTGCCAGCAGCCCCAGTACAGGGGGCCAAGAGACCCAGTACTTC.

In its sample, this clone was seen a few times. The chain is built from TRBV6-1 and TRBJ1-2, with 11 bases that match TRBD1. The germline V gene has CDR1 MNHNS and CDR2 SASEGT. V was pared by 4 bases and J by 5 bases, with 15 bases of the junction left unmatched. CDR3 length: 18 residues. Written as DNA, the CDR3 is TGTGCCAGCAGTGCCCCAGCCCTAGGACGGGACAGGGGGTATGGCTACACCTTC. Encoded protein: CASSAPALGRDRGYGYTF.

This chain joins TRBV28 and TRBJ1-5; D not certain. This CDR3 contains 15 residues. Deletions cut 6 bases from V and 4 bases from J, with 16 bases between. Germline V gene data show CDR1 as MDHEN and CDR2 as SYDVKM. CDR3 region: CASRSPGAFNQPQHF. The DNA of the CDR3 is TGTGCCAGCAGATCTCCGGGAGCCTTTAATCAGCCCCAGCATTTT.

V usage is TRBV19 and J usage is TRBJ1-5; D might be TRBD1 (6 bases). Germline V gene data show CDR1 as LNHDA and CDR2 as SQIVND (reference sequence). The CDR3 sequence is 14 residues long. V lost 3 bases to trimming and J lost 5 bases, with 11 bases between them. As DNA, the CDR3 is TGTGCCAGTAGTATGGGGACAAACTATCAGCCCCAGCATTTT. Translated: CASSMGTNYQPQHF.

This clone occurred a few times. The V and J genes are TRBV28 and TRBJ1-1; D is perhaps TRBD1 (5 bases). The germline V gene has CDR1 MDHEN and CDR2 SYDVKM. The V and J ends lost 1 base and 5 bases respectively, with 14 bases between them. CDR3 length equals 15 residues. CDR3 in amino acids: CASSLYAPGSTEAFF. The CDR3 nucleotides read TGTGCCAGCAGTTTATATGCCCCAGGGTCGACTGAAGCTTTCTTT.

As DNA, the CDR3 is TGCGCCAGCAGCCAAGATAGGACTAGCGGGGGGGGTGAGCAGTTCTTC. It specifies CASSQDRTSGGGEQFF. The chain uses TRBV4-3 and TRBJ2-1; 15 bases match TRBD2. The V and J ends lost 0 bases and 9 bases, in that order; junction bases with no gene match: 3. The CDR3 length is 16 residues. Germline values: CDR1 LGHNA, CDR2 YSLEER.

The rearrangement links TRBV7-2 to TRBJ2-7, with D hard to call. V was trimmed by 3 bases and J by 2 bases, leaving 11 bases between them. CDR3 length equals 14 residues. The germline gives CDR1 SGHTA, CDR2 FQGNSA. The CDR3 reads CASSLGPSAYEQYF. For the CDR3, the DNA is TGTGCCAGCAGCTTGGGTCCAAGCGCCTACGAGCAGTACTTC.

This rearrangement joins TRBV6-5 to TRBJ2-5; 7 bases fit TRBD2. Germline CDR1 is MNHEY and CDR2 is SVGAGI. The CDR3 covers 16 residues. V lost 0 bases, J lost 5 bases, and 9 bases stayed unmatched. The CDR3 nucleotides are TGTGCCAGCAGTTACTCGCGGGGGAGAGCTCGCGAGACCCAGTACTTC. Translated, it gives CASSYSRGRARETQYF.

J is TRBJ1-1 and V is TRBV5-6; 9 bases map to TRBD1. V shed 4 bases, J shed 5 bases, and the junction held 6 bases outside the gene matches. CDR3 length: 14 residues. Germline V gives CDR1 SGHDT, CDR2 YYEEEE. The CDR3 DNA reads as TGTGCCAGCAGCATGACAGGGGGTGGTACTGAAGCTTTCTTT. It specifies CASSMTGGGTEAFF.

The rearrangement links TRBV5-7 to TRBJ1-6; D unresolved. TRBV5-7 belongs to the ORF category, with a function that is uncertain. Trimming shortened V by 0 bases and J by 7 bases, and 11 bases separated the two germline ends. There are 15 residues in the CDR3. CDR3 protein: CASSLGPFWNSPLHF. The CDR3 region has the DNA TGTGCCAGCAGCTTGGGGCCCTTTTGGAATTCACCCCTCCACTTT.

The CDR3 nucleotides are TGTGCCAGCAGCTTCATTCAGACACAGAACACTGAAGCTTTCTTT. Encoded protein: CASSFIQTQNTEAFF. The chain uses TRBV7-3 and TRBJ1-1, with unresolved D. The CDR3 consists of 15 residues. Trimming stripped 3 bases from V and 1 base from J, with 12 bases between. Germline CDR1 and CDR2: SGHTA and FQGTGA.

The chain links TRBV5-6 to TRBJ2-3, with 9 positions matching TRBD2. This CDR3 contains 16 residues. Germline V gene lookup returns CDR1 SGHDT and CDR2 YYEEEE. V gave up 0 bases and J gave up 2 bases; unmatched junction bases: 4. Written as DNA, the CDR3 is TGTGCCAGCAGCTTGGATCTAGCGGGGTTCACAGATACGCAGTATTTT. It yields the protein CASSLDLAGFTDTQYF. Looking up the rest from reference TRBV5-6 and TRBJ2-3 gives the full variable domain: DAGVTQSPTHLIKTRGQQVTLRCSPKSGHDTVSWYQQALGQGPQFIFQYYEEEERQRGNFPDRFSGHQFPNYSSELNVNALLLGDSALYLCASSLDLAGFTDTQYFGPGTRLTVL.

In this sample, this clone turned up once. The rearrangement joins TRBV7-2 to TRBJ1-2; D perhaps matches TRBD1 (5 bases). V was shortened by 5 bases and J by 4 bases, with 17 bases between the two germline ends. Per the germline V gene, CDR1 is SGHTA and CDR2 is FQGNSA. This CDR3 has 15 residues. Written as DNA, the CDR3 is TGTGCCAGCAGCGCCCGACAGTGGGGCAGCTATGGCTACACCTTC. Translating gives CASSARQWGSYGYTF. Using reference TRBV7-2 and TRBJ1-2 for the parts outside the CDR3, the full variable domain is GAGVSQSPSNKVTEKGKDVELRCDPISGHTALYWYRQSLGQGLEFLIYFQGNSAPDKSGLPSDRFSAERTGGSVSTLTIQRTQQEDSAVYLCASSARQWGSYGYTFGSGTRLTVV.

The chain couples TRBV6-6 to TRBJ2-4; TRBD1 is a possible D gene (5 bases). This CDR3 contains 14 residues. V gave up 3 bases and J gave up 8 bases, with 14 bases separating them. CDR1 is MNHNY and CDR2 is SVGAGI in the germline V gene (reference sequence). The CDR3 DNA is TGTGCCAGCAGTTATCAAACAGGTCCAGACATTCAGTACTTC. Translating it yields CASSYQTGPDIQYF.

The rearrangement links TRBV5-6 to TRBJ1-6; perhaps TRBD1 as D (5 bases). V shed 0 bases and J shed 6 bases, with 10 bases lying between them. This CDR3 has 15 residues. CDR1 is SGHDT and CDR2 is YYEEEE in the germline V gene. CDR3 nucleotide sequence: TGTGCCAGCAGCTTGGTAGGGGTCGGTAATTCACCCCTCCACTTT. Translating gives CASSLVGVGNSPLHF.

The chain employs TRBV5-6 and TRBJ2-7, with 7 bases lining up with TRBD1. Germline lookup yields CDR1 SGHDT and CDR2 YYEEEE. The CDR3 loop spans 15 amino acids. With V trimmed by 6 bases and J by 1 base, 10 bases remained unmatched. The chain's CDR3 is CASTWGQLQSYEQYV. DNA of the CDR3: TGTGCCAGCACCTGGGGACAGTTACAGTCCTACGAGCAGTACGTC.

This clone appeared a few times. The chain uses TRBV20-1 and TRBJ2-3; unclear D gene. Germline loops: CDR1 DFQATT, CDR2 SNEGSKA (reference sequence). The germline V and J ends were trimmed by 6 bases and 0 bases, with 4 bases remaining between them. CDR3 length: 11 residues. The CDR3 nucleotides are TGCAGTGCCATCAGCACAGATACGCAGTATTTT. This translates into CSAISTDTQYF.

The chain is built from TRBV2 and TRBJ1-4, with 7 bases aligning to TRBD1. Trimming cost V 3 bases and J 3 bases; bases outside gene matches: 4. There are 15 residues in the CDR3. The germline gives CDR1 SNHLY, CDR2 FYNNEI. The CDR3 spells CASSDWGTANEKLFF. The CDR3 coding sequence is TGTGCCAGCAGTGACTGGGGGACAGCTAATGAAAAACTGTTTTTT.

The CDR3 region is CASSTGTGDGYTF. The CDR3, as DNA: TGTGCCAGCAGCACAGGGACAGGGGATGGCTACACCTTC. The V gene is TRBV7-3, the J gene TRBJ1-2; 10 bases map to TRBD1. V shed 5 bases and J 6 bases; nucleotides not matched to a gene: 3. CDR1 is SGHTA, CDR2 FQGTGA, per germline. The CDR3 has 13 amino acids.

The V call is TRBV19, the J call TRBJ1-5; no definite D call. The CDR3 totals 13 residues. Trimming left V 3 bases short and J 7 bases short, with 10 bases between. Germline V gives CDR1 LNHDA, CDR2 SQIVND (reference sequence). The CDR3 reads CASSMREQQPQHF. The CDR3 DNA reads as TGTGCCAGTAGTATGAGGGAACAGCAGCCCCAGCATTTT.

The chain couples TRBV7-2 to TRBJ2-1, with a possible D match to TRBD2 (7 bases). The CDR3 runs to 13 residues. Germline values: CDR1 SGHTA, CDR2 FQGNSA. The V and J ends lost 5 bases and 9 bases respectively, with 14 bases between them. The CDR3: CASSPKGGGEQFF. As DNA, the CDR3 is TGTGCCAGCAGCCCCAAGGGGGGGGGTGAGCAGTTCTTC.